A selection of T cell receptor beta chains follows, all from one sample in a study of CD8 T cells in Susac syndrome. TCRdb redid the calling of the immunoSEQ multiplex PCR reads with MiXCR, one entry per CDR3 protein. Of roughly 330,000 distinct CDR3 sequences in the sample, around 92% are singletons; the top ten hold around 0.07%. Specimen: CD4+ T cells from PBMCs. These receptors all stem from a human donor with multiple sclerosis. The CDR3 runs from the conserved cysteine through the conserved F or W. The order of the fields is J gene, V gene, clone size, D gene, CDR3 DNA, CDR3 protein. The D gene is left open where the match is weak. The size of a clone is reported for some rows only, either as once, few or many, or as a class for expanded clones.

TRBJ1-4 | TRBV5-1 | - | TRBD1 | TGCGCCAGCAGAACGGACAGGGGACGTGAAAAACTGTTTTTT | CASRTDRGREKLFF
TRBJ1-2 | TRBV24-1 | - | TRBD1 | TGTGCCACCAGTGAACTCCGGACAGGGGACCACTATGGCTACACCTTC | CATSELRTGDHYGYTF
TRBJ2-3 | TRBV3-1 | - | TRBD2 | TGTGCCAGCAGCCAAGACGGGGGGACCACAGATACGCAGTATTTT | CASSQDGGTTDTQYF
TRBJ2-7 | TRBV7-9 | - | TRBD2 | TGTGCCAGCAGCTTATTCCGCCCCCGGGAGGCCGAGCAGTACTTC | CASSLFRPREAEQYF
TRBJ1-5 | TRBV28 | - | - | TGTGCCAGCAACCTCTGGAGAGGGTGGGGCAATCAGCCCCAGCATTTT | CASNLWRGWGNQPQHF
TRBJ1-5 | TRBV6-6 | - | - | TGTGCCACCCACGGGTATAGCAATCAGCCCCAGCATTTT | CATHGYSNQPQHF
TRBJ2-1 | TRBV19 | - | - | TGTGCCAGTACCGGACCCCAGAGTATTGAGAATGAGCAGTTCTTC | CASTGPQSIENEQFF
TRBJ2-5 | TRBV2 | - | - | TGTGCCAGCAGTCTACCGGGACCCTTCGGGACCCAGTACTTC | CASSLPGPFGTQYF
TRBJ1-6 | TRBV20-1 | - | - | TGCAGTGCTAGAGATCTCAAAAAAGGGCAGGGTTCACCCCTCCACTTT | CSARDLKKGQGSPLHF
TRBJ2-7 | TRBV10-3 | few | - | TGTGCCATCAGTGAATCACGGATTGGCTACGAGCAGTACTTC | CAISESRIGYEQYF
TRBJ2-3 | TRBV9 | - | TRBD1 | TGTGCCAGCGCCTCCTGGACAGGAGCACAGGATACGCAGTATTTT | CASASWTGAQDTQYF
TRBJ2-7 | TRBV6-2/TRBV6-3 | - | TRBD1 | TGTGCCAGCAGTTACCCCGGGACAGGGGGCGAGCAGTACTTC | CASSYPGTGGEQYF
TRBJ2-3 | TRBV18 | once | - | TGTGCCAGCTCACCACTCCGTGGGGGGACAAGCACAGATACGCAGTATTTT | CASSPLRGGTSTDTQYF
TRBJ1-5 | TRBV7-2 | once | - | TGTGCCAGCAGCCCCAAACCGGCAGGGGTTGGCAATCAGCCCCAGCATTTT | CASSPKPAGVGNQPQHF